Below, one T cell receptor beta chain is given with its context. This sample stems from a study of blood T cell repertoires in COVID-19. The overall study: Samples came from the United States, Italy and Spain, spanning acute and convalescent COVID-19. Sample material is recorded as cDNA or gDNA derived from T cells, B-cell-depleted T cells, or PBMCs.

Original data processing: Reference gene primers were amplified, and this amplification served to estimate nucleated cell counts. The assay was immunoSEQ multiplex PCR, and TCRdb's table has in-frame clones only and misses some. V and J calls and clone size are copied from that table; D and trimming were computed from the DNA. Of 120,000 or so clones in the sample, 85% were seen once. Germline assignment: CDR1 MNHEY and CDR2 SMNVEV (reference sequence). CDR3 length equals 14 residues. The junction had 10 bases not matched to a gene; V was cut back by 6 bases and J by 11 bases. The clonotype was recovered from an elderly woman with acute or convalescent COVID-19. Sequenced: peripheral blood. The chain carries TRBV27 and TRBJ1-4; 9 bases line up with TRBD1. DNA for the CDR3: TGTGCCAGCAGCATCGGACAGGGGCGGCGGAAACTGTTTTTT. It translates to CASSIGQGRRKLFF.